This T cell receptor beta chain was sequenced during a study of T cells expressing NK-cell markers. For the study at large: Seven sequenced donors out of eight were HCMV-seropositive, one seronegative.

With regard to this clonotype: The antigen is unknown.

This CDR3 spans 15 amino acids. Germline CDR1 is LNHNV and CDR2 is YYDKDF (reference sequence). TCRdb re-called the 5' RACE reads and catalogs CDR3 proteins one per entry, DNA excluded. Recorded for this sample: approximately 440,000 distinct CDR3 sequences. General study findings and limits: Dominant NKG2C+ clonotypes were found to form roughly 1.0-7.0% of CD8+ T cells in over five donors.

The clonotype was recovered from a woman aged 50 to 65 in good health. Material: blood T cells: a sorted CD56 or NKG2C T cell subset, CD4+ or CD8+ T cells, or bulk PBMC T cells (not recorded which). This chain joins TRBV15 and TRBJ2-7; TCRdb's D call of TRBD1 is untestable without DNA. The CDR3 region is CATSNIDRGPYEQYF. Supplemented by reference TRBV15 and TRBJ2-7, the full variable domain reads DAMVIQNPRYQVTQFGKPVTLSCSQTLNHNVMYWYQQKSSQAPKLLFHYYDKDFNNEADTPDNFQSRRPNTSFCFLDIRSPGLGDTAMYLCATSNIDRGPYEQYFGPGTRLTVT.